This TCR beta chain is drawn from a study of Ad26.COV2.S vaccination and SARS-CoV-2 variants. Study summary: Enrollment placed the donor in the COV1001 Ad26.COV2.S trial arm. The vaccine Ad26.COV2.S was put into the muscle once, or twice with 56 days between. The study, taken as a whole, reports: Placebo recipients had lower spike-specific TCR breadth than vaccine recipients. Those who received vaccine or placebo ended up with similar non-spike TCR breadth.

Assay: immunoSEQ multiplex PCR; the TCRdb copy retains only in-frame clones and omits some. The table shows around 450,000 clones, with roughly 89% occurring only once. Treatment meaning: 15 to 20 received Ad26.COV2.S at low or high dose, single or two shots; 5 received placebo; per-sample allocation not given. The samples were gathered on day 63 after the first injection of vaccine or placebo. Germline CDR1 is KGHDR and CDR2 is SFDVKD. The length of the CDR3 is 11 residues. Note on this clone: The antigen remains undetermined.

This receptor was taken from a person aged 18-65 years who received the Ad26.COV2.S COVID-19 vaccine or a placebo. Here the sequenced sample was peripheral blood, taken in a trial of Ad26.COV2.S vaccine versus placebo. The rearrangement links TRBV24-1 to TRBJ2-1; 7 bases agree with TRBD1. Written as DNA, the CDR3 is TGTGGGGCAGGGGGCTACAATGAGCAGTTCTTC. Translating gives CGAGGYNEQFF.